This T cell receptor beta chain was sequenced for a study of blood T cell repertoires in COVID-19. V dropped 6 bases and J dropped 7 bases, with 15 bases sitting between them. This CDR3 is 14 amino acids long. CDR1 is SNHLY and CDR2 is FYNNEI in the germline V gene. In the original analysis: Using reference gene primer amplification, nucleated cell counts were estimated. The protocol was immunoSEQ multiplex PCR, while the TCRdb copy is restricted to in-frame clones and leaves out a portion. The D gene and trimming were derived from the DNA, and the V and J assignments and clone size from that table. Among about 97,000 clones, 87% were seen once, and the ten largest hold roughly 5.2%.

Sequenced sample: peripheral blood. The origin of this receptor is a woman aged 45-65 years with COVID-19, enrolled during active disease. The chain links TRBV2 to TRBJ2-2, with D possibly being TRBD2 (5 bases). This CDR3 reads CASRRGPGGGELFF. In DNA form, the CDR3 reads TGTGCCAGCAGGAGAGGCCCAGGAGGCGGGGAGCTGTTTTTT.